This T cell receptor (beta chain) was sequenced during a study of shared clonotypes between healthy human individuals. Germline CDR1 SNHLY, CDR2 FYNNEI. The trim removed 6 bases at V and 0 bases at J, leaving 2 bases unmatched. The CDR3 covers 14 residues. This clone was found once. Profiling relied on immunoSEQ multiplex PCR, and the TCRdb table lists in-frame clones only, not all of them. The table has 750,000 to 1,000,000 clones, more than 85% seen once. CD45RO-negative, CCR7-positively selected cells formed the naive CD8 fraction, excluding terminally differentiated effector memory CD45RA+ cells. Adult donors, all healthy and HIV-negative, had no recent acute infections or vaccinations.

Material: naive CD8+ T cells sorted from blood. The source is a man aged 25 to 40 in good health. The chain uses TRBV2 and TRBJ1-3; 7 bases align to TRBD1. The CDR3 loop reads CASRTGHSGNTIYF. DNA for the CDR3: TGTGCCAGCAGGACAGGGCACTCTGGAAACACCATATATTTT. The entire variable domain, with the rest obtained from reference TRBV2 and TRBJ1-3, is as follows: EPEVTQTPSHQVTQMGQEVILRCVPISNHLYFYWYRQILGQKVEFLVSFYNNEISEKSEIFDDQFSVERPDGSNFTLKIRSTKLEDSAMYFCASRTGHSGNTIYFGEGSWLTVV.